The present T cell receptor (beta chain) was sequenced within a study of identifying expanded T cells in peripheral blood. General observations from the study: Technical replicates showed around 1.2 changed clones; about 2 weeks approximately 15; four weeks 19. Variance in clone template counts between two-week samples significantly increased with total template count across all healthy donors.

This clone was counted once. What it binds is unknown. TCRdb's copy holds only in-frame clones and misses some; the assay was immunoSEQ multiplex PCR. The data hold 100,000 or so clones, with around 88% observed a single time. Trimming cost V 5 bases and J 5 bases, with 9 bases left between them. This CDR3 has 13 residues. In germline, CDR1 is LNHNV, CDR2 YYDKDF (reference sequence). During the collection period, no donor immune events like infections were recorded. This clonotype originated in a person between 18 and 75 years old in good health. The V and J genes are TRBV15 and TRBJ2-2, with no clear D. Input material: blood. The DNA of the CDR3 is TGTGCCACCAGCTCCCGAAGGACCGGGGAGCTGTTTTTT. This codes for CATSSRRTGELFF.